The 32 T cell receptor beta chains below all came from one sample that was sequenced in a study of Graves' ophthalmopathy and Graves' hyperthyroidism. Amplification of TCR beta CDR3 regions used RNA transcripts. HTBI-primed RT-PCR formed the first round, and a multiplex PCR formed the second. TCRdb re-called the multiplex PCR reads with MiXCR, one entry per CDR3 protein. The table has 350,000 or so distinct CDR3 sequences, roughly a sixth seen once. Sequenced input: peripheral blood. These TCRs come from an adult man with Graves' ophthalmopathy.

This clonotype was counted ten times or more. This rearrangement joins TRBV6-2 or TRBV6-3 to TRBJ2-5; D not certain. V was trimmed by 2 bases and J by 4 bases, leaving 8 bases between them. Germline lookup yields CDR1 MNHEY and CDR2 SVGEGT. The CDR3 has 13 residues. The CDR3: CASSYNRRETQYF. CDR3 coding DNA: TGTGCCAGCAGTTACAATAGGAGAGAGACCCAGTACTTC.

Many counts were recorded for this clonotype. The V gene is TRBV11-2, the J gene TRBJ1-1; D is unresolved. Trimming pared 5 bases from V and 0 bases from J, leaving 4 bases between. In germline, CDR1 is SGHAT, CDR2 FQNNGV. This CDR3 spans 12 amino acids. CDR3 sequence (DNA): TGTGCCAGCAGCCGACTGAACACTGAAGCTTTCTTT. Translation gives CASSRLNTEAFF. Full variable domain (missing parts from reference TRBV11-2 and TRBJ1-1): EAGVAQSPRYKIIEKRQSVAFWCNPISGHATLYWYQQILGQGPKLLIQFQNNGVVDDSQLPKDRFSAERLKGVDSTLKIQPAKLEDSAVYLCASSRLNTEAFFGQGTRLTVV.

The sample holds a few counts of this clonotype. The gene calls are TRBV4-1 and TRBJ1-5, with TRBD1 matching over 9 bases. Germline loops: CDR1 MGHRA, CDR2 YSYEKL. The V gene end was trimmed by 2 bases and the J gene end by 5 bases; junction bases not matched to a gene: 7. CDR3 length: 16 residues. The CDR3 bases are TGCGCCAGCAGCCAAAAGGGGGGACAGGGCCATCAGCCCCAGCATTTT. Translated: CASSQKGGQGHQPQHF.

There are many counts of this clonotype. J is TRBJ1-1 and V is TRBV11-2; a weak D match, TRBD1 (5 bases). With 5 bases removed from V and 4 bases from J, the gap between germline ends came to 20 bases. CDR1 is SGHAT, CDR2 FQNNGV, per germline. There are 16 residues in the CDR3. CDR3 loop: CASSLGGDWESTEAFF. The CDR3 nucleotides read TGTGCCAGCAGCCTCGGGGGGGACTGGGAGTCCACTGAAGCTTTCTTT.

This clonotype was recorded at least ten times. The CDR3 loop is CASSSLRGDYEQYF. In DNA, the CDR3 is TGTGCCAGCAGCTCCCTGCGGGGTGACTACGAGCAGTACTTC. The rearrangement joins TRBV11-2 to TRBJ2-7; D might be TRBD2 (6 bases). Trimming pared 4 bases from V and 3 bases from J, leaving 13 bases between. Germline V gives CDR1 SGHAT, CDR2 FQNNGV. CDR3 length: 14 residues. Combining the CDR3 with reference TRBV11-2 and TRBJ2-7 gives the whole variable domain EAGVAQSPRYKIIEKRQSVAFWCNPISGHATLYWYQQILGQGPKLLIQFQNNGVVDDSQLPKDRFSAERLKGVDSTLKIQPAKLEDSAVYLCASSSLRGDYEQYFGPGTRLTVT.

In its sample, this clonotype was seen many times. The chain joins TRBV7-2 to TRBJ2-5, with unresolved D. The CDR3 consists of 11 residues. The germline V and J ends were trimmed by 7 bases and 4 bases, with 7 bases remaining between them. Germline V gene lookup returns CDR1 SGHTA and CDR2 FQGNSA. The CDR3 region has the DNA TGTGCCAGCATCTTTTCAGAGACCCAGTACTTC. Translating gives CASIFSETQYF.

This clonotype appeared many times. One junction end disagrees with the germline gene, perhaps due to a read error. The rearrangement joins TRBV3-1 to TRBJ2-7; D is uncertain. This CDR3 region has 15 residues. CDR1 and CDR2 (germline): LGHDT, YNNKEL (reference sequence). The CDR3 DNA is TGTGCCAGCAGCCAAGAGTCTGAGTTCAATTACGGGCAGTACTTC. Its translation is CASSQESEFNYGQYF.

Many counts were recorded for this clonotype. J is TRBJ2-7 and V is TRBV12-3 or TRBV12-4; TRBD1 might be the D (6 bases). V shed 4 bases and J shed 0 bases, with 10 bases lying between them. This CDR3 has 14 residues. CDR3 amino acids: CASSWDTSSYEQYF. The CDR3 nucleotides read TGTGCCAGCAGTTGGGACACCTCCTCCTACGAGCAGTACTTC.

Turning to this clonotype: A much larger clonotype is one base distant, so this may be a read error. The chain recombines TRBV27 with TRBJ1-1; weak D call: TRBD1 (5 bases). The V and J ends lost 2 bases and 6 bases respectively, with 13 bases between them. Germline values: CDR1 MNHEY, CDR2 SMNVEV (reference sequence). The CDR3 is made up of 14 amino acids. CDR3 nucleotides: TGTGCCAGCAGTTTAATCAGGCGGGGCGCTGAAGCTTTCTTT. It is translated as CASSLIRRGAEAFF.

This clonotype was counted ten times or more. This chain joins TRBV12-3 or TRBV12-4 and TRBJ1-1; 7 bases are a match to TRBD1. The CDR3 covers 14 residues. V lost 7 bases and J lost 1; bases outside the gene matches: 6. As DNA, the CDR3 is TGTGCCAGCATCGGGACAGCGGCGAACACTGAAGCTTTCTTT. This encodes CASIGTAANTEAFF.

The chain couples TRBV2 to TRBJ1-1; 7 nucleotides match TRBD1. The J segment lost 4 bases and the V segment lost 2 bases, leaving 7 bases of the junction unmatched. Germline CDR1 is SNHLY and CDR2 is FYNNEI. The CDR3 is made up of 15 amino acids. The DNA of the CDR3 is TGTGCCAGCAGTGAAATGCCAGGGGGAGCCACTGAAGCTTTCTTT. It yields the protein CASSEMPGGATEAFF.

This clonotype was detected many times. The chain joins TRBV29-1 to TRBJ2-5, with 8 bases identical to TRBD1. The germline gives CDR1 SQVTM, CDR2 ANQGSEA. The V segment lost 7 bases and the J segment 5 bases; nucleotides outside the gene matches: 27. This CDR3 contains 19 residues. The CDR3 nucleotides read TGCAGCGCAAACCCACAAGGACAGGGAGGTTTAGCGCATTGGGAGACCCAGTACTTC. Translated: CSANPQGQGGLAHWETQYF.

This clonotype was detected many times. This chain uses TRBV6-5 with TRBJ2-7; 8 bases align to TRBD2. V shed 8 bases and J 6 bases; nucleotides not matched to a gene: 6. In germline, CDR1 is MNHEY, CDR2 SVGAGI. The CDR3 covers 12 residues. The CDR3 sequence is CASGRSGGEQYF. The DNA for the CDR3 is TGTGCCAGCGGGCGCAGCGGGGGCGAGCAGTACTTC.

This clonotype was detected many times. CDR3 residues: CSARDQGGGSAVQPQHF. The CDR3 nucleotides are TGCAGTGCTAGAGATCAAGGCGGCGGGTCAGCAGTCCAGCCCCAGCATTTT. The chain carries TRBV20-1 and TRBJ1-5; D remains ambiguous. Germline CDR1 is DFQATT and CDR2 is SNEGSKA (reference sequence). Trimming pared 0 bases from V and 7 bases from J, leaving 22 bases between. The CDR3 has 17 residues.

At least ten counts were recorded for this clonotype. This chain joins TRBV5-1 and TRBJ2-7; 15 nucleotides match TRBD2. CDR3 size: 18 residues. From germline, CDR1 is SGHRS and CDR2 YFSETQ. Trimming at V came to 0 bases and at J to 0 bases, leaving 4 bases not matched to a gene. CDR3 protein: CASSLGTSGGAVSYEQYF. The CDR3 DNA reads TGCGCCAGCAGCTTGGGGACTAGCGGGGGGGCCGTCTCCTACGAGCAGTACTTC.

This clonotype has ten or more counts. The CDR3 sequence: CASSWTGSSYEQYF. Here the CDR3 DNA reads TGTGCCAGCAGTTGGACAGGGAGCTCCTACGAGCAGTACTTC. The chain joins TRBV6-5 to TRBJ2-7, with 8 bases identical to TRBD1. V lost 4 bases and J lost 0; bases outside the gene matches: 2. There are 14 residues in the CDR3. Germline V gene data show CDR1 as MNHEY and CDR2 as SVGAGI.

The rearrangement joins TRBV6-1 to TRBJ2-2; D is undetermined. The CDR3 contains 12 residues. Looked up from germline, CDR1 is MNHNS and CDR2 is SASEGT. V was shortened by 4 bases and J by 7 bases, with 7 bases between the two germline ends. The CDR3 DNA reads TGTGCCAGCAGTGCTCGTGGCGGGGAGCTGTTTTTT. It is translated as CASSARGGELFF.

There are many counts of this clonotype. The rearrangement joins TRBV5-8 to TRBJ1-1; tentative D call: TRBD1 (6 bases). The CDR3 runs to 15 residues. Trimming took off 3 bases at V and 0 bases at J, with 12 bases between the two ends. Germline loops: CDR1 SGHTS, CDR2 YDEGEE. CDR3 coding DNA: TGTGCCAGCAGCTCGGGACACAGCATGAACACTGAAGCTTTCTTT. Its translation is CASSSGHSMNTEAFF. Full variable domain (remainder filled in from reference TRBV5-8 and TRBJ1-1): EAGVTQSPTHLIKTRGQQATLRCSPISGHTSVYWYQQALGLGLQFLLWYDEGEERNRGNFPPRFSGRQFPNYSSELNVNALELEDSALYLCASSSGHSMNTEAFFGQGTRLTVV.

Ten or more counts support this clonotype. The chain recombines TRBV6-2 or TRBV6-3 with TRBJ1-6; D remains ambiguous. Germline CDR1 reads MNHEY; CDR2 reads SVGEGT. V dropped 7 bases and J dropped 8 bases, with 12 bases sitting between them. This CDR3 has 13 residues. The CDR3 sequence is CASTSQRYSPLHF. The CDR3 nucleotides read TGTGCCAGCACCTCCCAGAGATATTCACCCCTCCACTTT.

This clonotype was picked up many times. The V and J genes are TRBV10-3 and TRBJ2-6, with 13 bases fitting TRBD2. Trimming took 10 bases from V and 1 from J; bases not matched to a gene: 7. This CDR3 spans 17 amino acids. Germline loops: CDR1 ENHRY, CDR2 SYGVKD. For the CDR3, the DNA is TGTGCCACCACTAGCGGGGGGGTCAATTCTGGGGCCAACGTCCTGACTTTC. Encoded protein: CATTSGGVNSGANVLTF.

This clonotype has ten or more counts. This rearrangement joins TRBV18 to TRBJ1-2; unclear D gene. Between the trimmed V and J ends, which lost 1 base and 4 bases, there was a span of 7 bases. CDR1 is KGHSH, CDR2 LQKENI, per germline. The CDR3 extends over 13 amino acids. The CDR3 loop reads CASSPQEVYGYTF. For the CDR3, the DNA is TGTGCCAGCTCACCACAGGAGGTCTATGGCTACACCTTC.

This clonotype was observed many times. V and J are TRBV7-2 and TRBJ2-4; 8 bases align to TRBD1. The CDR3 has 17 amino acids. V was clipped by 5 bases and J by 9 bases; unmatched bases: 18. Germline assignment: CDR1 SGHTA and CDR2 FQGNSA. For the CDR3, the DNA is TGTGCCAGCAGCACGAGGACAGGGCTCGACGAGGAAATCATTCAGTACTTC. Amino acids: CASSTRTGLDEEIIQYF.

This clonotype was observed many times. Germline and junction disagree at one end, which may indicate a read error. This chain uses TRBV5-1 with TRBJ2-5; TRBD1 matches at 7 bases. The CDR3 is 13 amino acids. Germline-derived CDR1 and CDR2 are SGHRS and YFSETQ. CDR3 sequence reads: CASSQNRGETQYF. The CDR3 region has the DNA TGTGCCAGCAGCCAGAACAGGGGAGAGACCCAGTACTTC. Full variable domain (remainder filled in from reference TRBV5-1 and TRBJ2-5): KAGVTQTPRYLIKTRGQQVTLSCSPISGHRSVSWYQQTPGQGLQFLFEYFSETQRNKGNFPGRFSGRQFSNSRSEMNVSTLELGDSALYLCASSQNRGETQYFGPGTRLLVL.

This rearrangement joins TRBV20-1 to TRBJ2-5, with 13 bases fitting TRBD2. Germline loops: CDR1 DFQATT, CDR2 SNEGSKA (reference sequence). This CDR3 spans 15 amino acids. The J segment lost 5 bases and the V segment lost 3 bases, leaving 6 bases of the junction unmatched. CDR3 nucleotide sequence: TGCAGTGCTAGGGAGACACTAGCGGGAGGGGAGACCCAGTACTTC. It encodes CSARETLAGGETQYF.

With respect to this clonotype: A much larger clone lies one base from this, so it may be a read error. This chain connects TRBV7-3 to TRBJ1-6; possible D gene TRBD1, 5 bases. The CDR3 is 13 residues long. Per germline, CDR1 SGHTA and CDR2 FQGTGA. The CDR3: CASCLRGVGPLHF. The CDR3 DNA reads TGTGCCAGCTGCTTAAGGGGCGTTGGGCCCCTCCACTTT. Full variable domain (missing parts from reference TRBV7-3 and TRBJ1-6): GAGVSQTPSNKVTEKGKYVELRCDPISGHTALYWYRQSLGQGPEFLIYFQGTGAADDSGLPNDRFFAVRPEGSVSTLKIQRTERGDSAVYLCASCLRGVGPLHFGNGTRLTVT.

This clonotype was seen ten or more times. The chain uses TRBV6-2 or TRBV6-3 and TRBJ1-6; D unresolved. Germline assignment: CDR1 MNHEY and CDR2 SVGEGT. Between the trimmed V and J ends, which lost 2 bases and 4 bases, there was a span of 12 bases. This CDR3 region has 16 residues. The CDR3 loop is CASSYDTADYNSPLHF. The CDR3 region has the DNA TGTGCCAGCAGTTACGACACTGCGGATTATAATTCACCCCTCCACTTT.

Ten or more counts support this clonotype. The chain combines TRBV6-2 or TRBV6-3 with TRBJ1-5, with 10 positions matching TRBD1. The CDR3 is 17 amino acids. Trimming at V came to 0 bases and at J to 4 bases, leaving 6 bases not matched to a gene. Germline CDR1 is MNHEY and CDR2 is SVGEGT. CDR3 coding DNA: TGTGCCAGCAGTTACTCGAGCGGGACAGGGGATAATCAGCCCCAGCATTTT. This gives the protein CASSYSSGTGDNQPQHF.

This clonotype was found many times. A read error is possible here, since a much larger clone lies one base away. The gene calls are TRBV30 and TRBJ1-2; D is possibly TRBD1 (6 bases). Germline-derived CDR1 and CDR2 are GTSNPN and SVGIG (reference sequence). The CDR3 extends over 14 amino acids. The CDR3 is CAGSRLTGQQGYAF. The CDR3 DNA is TGTGCCGGGAGCAGACTCACAGGGCAACAAGGCTACGCCTTC.

This clonotype was observed a handful of times. This chain links TRBV5-5 with TRBJ2-2, with 11 bases identical to TRBD2. This CDR3 has 15 amino acids. CDR1 is SGHKS and CDR2 is YYEKEE in the germline V gene (reference sequence). The junction had 3 bases not matched to a gene; V was cut back by 7 bases and J by 1 base. The CDR3 region has the DNA TGTGCCAGCTTAGGGACTAGCGGGAACACCGGGGAGCTGTTTTTT. Protein sequence: CASLGTSGNTGELFF. The full variable domain, with the rest looked up from reference TRBV5-5 and TRBJ2-2, is DAGVTQSPTHLIKTRGQQVTLRCSPISGHKSVSWYQQVLGQGPQFIFQYYEKEERGRGNFPDRFSARQFPNYSSELNVNALLLGDSALYLCASLGTSGNTGELFFGEGSRLTVL.

There are many counts of this clonotype. This sequence joins TRBV3-1 and TRBJ2-7; D could derive from TRBD1 or TRBD2 (5 bases each). The CDR3 loop spans 16 amino acids. Trimming shortened V by 4 bases and J by 7 bases, and 23 bases separated the two germline ends. Per the germline V gene, CDR1 is LGHDT and CDR2 is YNNKEL (reference sequence). The chain's CDR3 is CASSPPSGSGKNEQYF. CDR3 coding DNA: TGTGCCAGCAGCCCCCCCTCAGGGTCCGGGAAGAATGAGCAGTACTTC.

This clonotype was seen many times. V usage is TRBV18 and J usage is TRBJ1-1; D gene unclear. The CDR3 consists of 13 residues. Between the trimmed V and J ends, which lost 3 bases and 1 base, there was a span of 6 bases. Germline values: CDR1 KGHSH, CDR2 LQKENI. In DNA, the CDR3 is TGTGCCAGCTCACCTTGGGGGAACACTGAAGCTTTCTTT. It encodes CASSPWGNTEAFF. The variable domain in full, with the rest retrieved from reference TRBV18 and TRBJ1-1, is NAGVMQNPRHLVRRRGQEARLRCSPMKGHSHVYWYRQLPEEGLKFMVYLQKENIIDESGMPKERFSAEFPKEGPSILRIQQVVRGDSAAYFCASSPWGNTEAFFGQGTRLTVV.

This clonotype was seen many times. This chain connects TRBV10-3 to TRBJ2-3; 7 nucleotides align to TRBD1. With V trimmed by 2 bases and J by 7 bases, 9 bases remained unmatched. This CDR3 has 15 residues. CDR1 and CDR2 (germline): ENHRY, SYGVKD. The CDR3 nucleotides are TGTGCCATCAGTGAGGGACAGGTGATTTTGAATACGCAGTATTTT. This sequence encodes CAISEGQVILNTQYF.